This T cell receptor (beta chain) was recorded in a study of blood T cell repertoires in COVID-19 (dated by TCRdb to about 2020). In the study overall: Collaborator samples came from the United States, Italy and Spain and covered acute and convalescent phases of COVID-19. The prospective study material was composed of cDNA or gDNA derived from T cells, B-cell-depleted T cells, or PBMCs. Deeply sampled blood TCRbeta repertoires from subjects exposed to, actively infected with, or recovered from COVID-19 were included in the dataset. The repertoires were released in a freely available public database intended as a resource for research on the immune response to SARS-CoV-2. The samples were drawn from the first 160 participants of the ongoing ImmuneRACE study and from more than 1,000 subjects provided by 6 global collaborators. The sample metadata nearly always contained a de-identified subject ID, COVID-19 status, age in years and sex. Where HLA class I and class II types were available, the types were taken from metadata supplied by the sample provider, not from assay-based typing.

TCRbeta CDR3 regions were amplified from genomic DNA using the immunoSEQ Assay, a bias-controlled multiplex PCR. On the study's bioinformatics: Within the assay, amplification of reference gene primers was used to estimate how many nucleated cells each sample contained. Sequence reads were collapsed and filtered to measure the absolute abundance of every unique TCRbeta CDR3 rearrangement. For each sample, productive Simpson clonality was calculated as the square root of Simpson's diversity index across productive rearrangements. Sourced from immuneACCESS, this table was stored by TCRdb with only in-frame sequences that have V and J called. A share of the clones is absent; for the studies checked, an unresolved V gene accounts for under half, and the remainder has no known explanation. V, J and clone size are those of that table, while D and trimming were read from the DNA. The sample table lists some 130,000 clones, roughly 85% of them with a count of one. Of the sample, 3.5% to 5% is held by the ten largest clones.

Results and caveats for the whole study, not just this receptor: The amount of clinical and demographic metadata varied by source and participant and was provided uncurated.

Details on this clone: Its antigen target is currently unknown. Per-base qualities were not stored, and no clone one base away is much larger.

CDR1 and CDR2, per the germline V gene, are SGHTA and FQGNSA. The V end loses 5 bases and the J end loses 6 bases, and a stretch of 13 bases separates them. The CDR3, cysteine through phenylalanine, is 14 amino acids long. Of the read, only the CDR3 DNA is kept; its 42 bases are in frame from base 1. Each collaborating institution followed its own protocols to collect whole blood in K2EDTA tubes. For TCRbeta analysis, collaborators shipped samples in one of three forms: frozen whole blood, isolated PBMCs, or DNA extracted from either of those sample types. This chain is built from TRBV7-2 and TRBJ2-2; a weak D assignment points to TRBD1 (6 bases agree). The TCR was taken from a human donor in a cohort sampled during active COVID-19. The specimen sequenced was peripheral blood. The CDR3 reads as follows: CASSPSWGPGELFF. The nucleotides are TGTGCCAGCAGCCCGTCGTGGGGGCCCGGGGAGCTGTTTTTT. The CDR3 plus the reference TRBV7-2 and TRBJ2-2 genes for the other parts give the full variable domain: GAGVSQSPSNKVTEKGKDVELRCDPISGHTALYWYRQSLGQGLEFLIYFQGNSAPDKSGLPSDRFSAERTGGSVSTLTIQRTQQEDSAVYLCASSPSWGPGELFFGEGSRLTVL.